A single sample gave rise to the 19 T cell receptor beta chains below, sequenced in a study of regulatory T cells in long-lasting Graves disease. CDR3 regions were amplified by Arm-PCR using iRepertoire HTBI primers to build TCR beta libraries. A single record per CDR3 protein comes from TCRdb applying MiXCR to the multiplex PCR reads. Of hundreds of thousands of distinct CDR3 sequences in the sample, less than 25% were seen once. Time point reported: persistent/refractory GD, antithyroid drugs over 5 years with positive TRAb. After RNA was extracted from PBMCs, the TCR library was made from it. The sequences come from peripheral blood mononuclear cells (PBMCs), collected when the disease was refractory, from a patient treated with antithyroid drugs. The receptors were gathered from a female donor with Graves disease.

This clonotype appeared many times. The CDR3 spells CASSQTGLAKNIQYF. The DNA for the CDR3 is TGTGCCAGCAGTCAAACAGGGCTAGCCAAAAACATTCAGTACTTC. The J gene is TRBJ2-4, the V gene TRBV28, with D possibly being TRBD1 (6 bases). The CDR3 covers 15 residues. Germline V gene lookup returns CDR1 MDHEN and CDR2 SYDVKM. V was shortened by 5 bases and J by 0 bases, with 11 bases between the two germline ends.

The CDR3 DNA is TGCGCCAGCAGCCAAGACTCGGCGAACACTGAAGCTTTCTTT. Translation gives CASSQDSANTEAFF. The genes are TRBV4-1 and TRBJ1-1; D call uncertain. This CDR3 contains 14 residues. CDR1 is MGHRA, CDR2 YSYEKL, per germline. Trimming shortened V by 0 bases and J by 1 base, and 6 bases separated the two germline ends.

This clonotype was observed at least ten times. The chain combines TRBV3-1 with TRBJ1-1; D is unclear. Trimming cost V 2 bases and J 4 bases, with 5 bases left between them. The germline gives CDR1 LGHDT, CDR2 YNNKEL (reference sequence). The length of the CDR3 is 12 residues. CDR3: CASSQPPTEAFF. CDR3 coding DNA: TGTGCCAGCAGCCAACCCCCCACTGAAGCTTTCTTT.

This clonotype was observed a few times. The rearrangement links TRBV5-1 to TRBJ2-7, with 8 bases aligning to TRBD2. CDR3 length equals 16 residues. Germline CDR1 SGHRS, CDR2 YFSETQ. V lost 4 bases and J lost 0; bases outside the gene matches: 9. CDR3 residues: CASSPGGGSSSYEQYF. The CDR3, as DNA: TGCGCCAGCAGCCCCGGGGGGGGGTCTAGCTCCTACGAGCAGTACTTC. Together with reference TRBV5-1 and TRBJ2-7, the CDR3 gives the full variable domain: KAGVTQTPRYLIKTRGQQVTLSCSPISGHRSVSWYQQTPGQGLQFLFEYFSETQRNKGNFPGRFSGRQFSNSRSEMNVSTLELGDSALYLCASSPGGGSSSYEQYFGPGTRLTVT.

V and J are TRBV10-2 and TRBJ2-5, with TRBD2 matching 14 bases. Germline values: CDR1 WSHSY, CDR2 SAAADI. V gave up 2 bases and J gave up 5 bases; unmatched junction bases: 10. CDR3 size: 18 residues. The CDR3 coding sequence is TGCGCCAGCAGTGAGCCAGGGACTAGCGGGAGTCGGGGGGAGACCCAGTACTTC. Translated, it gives CASSEPGTSGSRGETQYF.

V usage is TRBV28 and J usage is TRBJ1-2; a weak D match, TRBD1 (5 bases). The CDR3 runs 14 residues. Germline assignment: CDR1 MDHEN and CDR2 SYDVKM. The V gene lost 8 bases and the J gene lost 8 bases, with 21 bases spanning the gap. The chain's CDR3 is CASHSLGRGLGYTF. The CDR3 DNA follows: TGTGCCAGCCACTCTCTGGGGCGAGGGCTGGGCTACACCTTC.

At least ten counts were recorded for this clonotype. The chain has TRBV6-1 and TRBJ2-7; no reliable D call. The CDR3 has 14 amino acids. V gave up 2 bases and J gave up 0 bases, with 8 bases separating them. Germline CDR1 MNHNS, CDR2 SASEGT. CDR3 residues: CASSEQLISYEQYF. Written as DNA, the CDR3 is TGTGCCAGCAGTGAACAACTTATCTCCTACGAGCAGTACTTC.

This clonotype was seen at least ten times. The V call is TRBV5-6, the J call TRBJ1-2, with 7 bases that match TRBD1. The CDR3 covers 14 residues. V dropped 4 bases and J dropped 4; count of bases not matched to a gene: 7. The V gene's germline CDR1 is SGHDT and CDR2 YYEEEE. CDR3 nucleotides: TGTGCCAGCAGCCCGACAGGGATCGTCTATGGCTACACCTTC. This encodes CASSPTGIVYGYTF. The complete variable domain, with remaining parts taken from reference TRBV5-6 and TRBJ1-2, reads DAGVTQSPTHLIKTRGQQVTLRCSPKSGHDTVSWYQQALGQGPQFIFQYYEEEERQRGNFPDRFSGHQFPNYSSELNVNALLLGDSALYLCASSPTGIVYGYTFGSGTRLTVV.

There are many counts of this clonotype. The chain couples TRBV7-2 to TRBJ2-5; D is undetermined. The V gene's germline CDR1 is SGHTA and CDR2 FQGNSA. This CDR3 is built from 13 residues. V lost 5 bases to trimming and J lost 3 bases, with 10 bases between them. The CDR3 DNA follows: TGTGCCAGCAGCCTCGGACGGAAAGAGACCCAGTACTTC. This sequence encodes CASSLGRKETQYF. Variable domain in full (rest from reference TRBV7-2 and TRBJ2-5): GAGVSQSPSNKVTEKGKDVELRCDPISGHTALYWYRQSLGQGLEFLIYFQGNSAPDKSGLPSDRFSAERTGGSVSTLTIQRTQQEDSAVYLCASSLGRKETQYFGPGTRLLVL.

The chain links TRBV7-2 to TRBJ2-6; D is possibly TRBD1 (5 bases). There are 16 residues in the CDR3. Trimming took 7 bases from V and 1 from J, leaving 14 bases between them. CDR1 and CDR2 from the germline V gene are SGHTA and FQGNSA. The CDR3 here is CASNKRQFSGANVLTF. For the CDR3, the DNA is TGTGCCAGCAATAAACGACAGTTTTCTGGGGCCAACGTCCTGACTTTC.

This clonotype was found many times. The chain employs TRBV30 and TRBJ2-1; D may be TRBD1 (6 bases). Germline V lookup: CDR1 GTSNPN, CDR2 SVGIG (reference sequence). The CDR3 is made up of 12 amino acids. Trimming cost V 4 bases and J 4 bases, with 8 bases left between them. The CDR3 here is CAWTGAYNEQFF. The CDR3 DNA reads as TGTGCCTGGACAGGGGCTTACAATGAGCAGTTCTTC.

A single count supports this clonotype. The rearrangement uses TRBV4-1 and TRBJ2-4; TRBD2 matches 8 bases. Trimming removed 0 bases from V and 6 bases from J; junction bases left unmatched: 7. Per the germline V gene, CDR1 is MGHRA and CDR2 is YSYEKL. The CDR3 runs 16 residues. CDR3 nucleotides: TGCGCCAGCAGCCAAGATATTAGCGGGACTTTAAACATTCAGTACTTC. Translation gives CASSQDISGTLNIQYF.

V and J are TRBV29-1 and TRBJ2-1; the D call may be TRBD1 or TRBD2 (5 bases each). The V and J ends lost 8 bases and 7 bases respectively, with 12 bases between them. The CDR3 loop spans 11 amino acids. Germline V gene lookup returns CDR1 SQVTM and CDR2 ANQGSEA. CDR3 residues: CSFRWGNEQFF. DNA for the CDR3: TGCAGCTTCAGATGGGGGAATGAGCAGTTCTTC.

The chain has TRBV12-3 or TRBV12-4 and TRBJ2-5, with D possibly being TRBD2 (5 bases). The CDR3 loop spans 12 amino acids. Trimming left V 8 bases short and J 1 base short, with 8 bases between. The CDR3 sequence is CASRTSQETQYF. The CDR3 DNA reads TGTGCCAGCCGGACTTCCCAAGAGACCCAGTACTTC.

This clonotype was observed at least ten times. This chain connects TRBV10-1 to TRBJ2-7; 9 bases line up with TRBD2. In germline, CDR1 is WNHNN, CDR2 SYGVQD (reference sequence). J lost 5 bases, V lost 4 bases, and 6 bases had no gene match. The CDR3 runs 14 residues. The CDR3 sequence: CASSASGRFDEQYF. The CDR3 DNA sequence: TGCGCCAGCAGTGCCAGCGGGAGGTTCGACGAGCAGTACTTC.

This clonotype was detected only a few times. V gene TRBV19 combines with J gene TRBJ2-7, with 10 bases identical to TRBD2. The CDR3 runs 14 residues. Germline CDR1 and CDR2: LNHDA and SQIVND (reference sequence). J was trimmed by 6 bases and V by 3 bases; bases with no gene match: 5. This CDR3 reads CASSIPGLATEQYF. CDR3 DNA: TGTGCCAGTAGTATTCCGGGACTAGCGACCGAGCAGTACTTC.

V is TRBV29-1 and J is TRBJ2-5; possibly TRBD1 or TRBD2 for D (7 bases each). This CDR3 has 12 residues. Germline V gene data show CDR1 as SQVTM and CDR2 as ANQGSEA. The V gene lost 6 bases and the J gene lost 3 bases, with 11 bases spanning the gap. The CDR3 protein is CSVGGTEETQYF. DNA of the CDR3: TGCAGCGTGGGGGGGACAGAAGAGACCCAGTACTTC.

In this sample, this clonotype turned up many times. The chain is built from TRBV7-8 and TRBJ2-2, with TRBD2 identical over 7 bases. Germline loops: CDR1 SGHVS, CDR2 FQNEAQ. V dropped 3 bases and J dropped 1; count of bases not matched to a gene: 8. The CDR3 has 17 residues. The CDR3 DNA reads TGTGCCAGCAGCTTGGACCATAGCGGGTTGAACACCGGGGAGCTGTTTTTT. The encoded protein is CASSLDHSGLNTGELFF.

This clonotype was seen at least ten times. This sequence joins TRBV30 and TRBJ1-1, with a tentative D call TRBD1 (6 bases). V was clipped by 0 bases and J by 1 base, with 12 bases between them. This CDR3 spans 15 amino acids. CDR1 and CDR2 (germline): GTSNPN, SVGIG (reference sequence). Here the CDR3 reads CAWSVLTGQNTEAFF. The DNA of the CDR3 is TGTGCCTGGAGTGTCCTTACAGGGCAGAACACTGAAGCTTTCTTT.